This TCR beta chain came from a study of T cell responses to AZD1222 COVID-19 vaccine. TCRdb's table, derived via immunoSEQ multiplex PCR, lists solely in-frame clones and lacks some. Altogether 200,000 or so clones are present, around 90% being singletons, with the ten largest covering under 6.5%. The CDR3 is made up of 14 amino acids. Trimming cost V 2 bases and J 1 base, with 8 bases left between them. From germline, CDR1 is LGHNA and CDR2 YSLEER. The source of this sequence is an adult in good health. Specimen: peripheral blood, collected on day 0 of AZD1222 vaccination. The chain couples TRBV4-3 to TRBJ2-5; no clear D gene. CDR3 DNA sequence: TGCGCCAGCAGCCAATGGGGATCCCAAGAGACCCAGTACTTC. Translation gives CASSQWGSQETQYF.